The 26 T cell receptor beta chains given below trace back to one sample, sequenced in a study of identical twins. TCRdb re-analysed the 5' RACE reads in MiXCR, keeping a single row per CDR3 protein. The data contain 200,000 to 300,000 distinct CDR3 sequences, 5.5% to 8% of them singletons. These data were also filed under a second study, of yellow fever vaccine responses in identical twins.

Sequencing input: memory (CD45RO+) T cells sorted from blood. These receptors were obtained from a woman between 18 and 29 years old in good health.

This clonotype was counted ten times or more. The rearrangement links TRBV18 to TRBJ2-7; no definite D call. The CDR3 totals 14 residues. Germline V gene sequence: CDR1 KGHSH, CDR2 LQKENI. V shed 2 bases and J shed 2 bases, with 10 bases lying between them. CDR3 amino acids: CASSPTSRTYEQYF. The CDR3, as DNA: TGTGCCAGCTCACCAACTTCAAGGACCTACGAGCAGTACTTC.

This clonotype was recorded at least ten times. V usage is TRBV12-3 or TRBV12-4 and J usage is TRBJ2-2, with 10 positions matching TRBD1. The V and J ends lost 3 bases and 7 bases, in that order; junction bases with no gene match: 5. This CDR3 is built from 15 residues. CDR3 residues: CASSLGTGVGGELFF. DNA for the CDR3: TGTGCCAGCAGTTTGGGGACAGGGGTTGGCGGGGAGCTGTTTTTT.

This clonotype was counted ten times or more. The chain links TRBV5-1 to TRBJ2-3; D tentatively reads TRBD1 or TRBD2 (5 bases each). Looked up from germline, CDR1 is SGHRS and CDR2 is YFSETQ. The V end was cut by 2 bases, the J end by 2 bases, with 12 bases between. CDR3 length: 15 amino acids. The CDR3 nucleotides are TGCGCCAGCAGCTTCTTTGGGGGAAACACAGATACGCAGTATTTT. Its translation is CASSFFGGNTDTQYF.

V is TRBV18 and J is TRBJ2-4, with D perhaps matching TRBD1 (6 bases). This CDR3 region has 15 residues. V was trimmed by 3 bases and J by 5 bases, leaving 14 bases between them. Germline V gives CDR1 KGHSH, CDR2 LQKENI. The CDR3 DNA sequence: TGTGCCAGCTCACCCCAAACAGGGAGAGAAAACATTCAGTACTTC. This codes for CASSPQTGRENIQYF.

This clonotype was seen only a few times. The chain carries TRBV12-3 or TRBV12-4 and TRBJ2-3; D remains unclear. The V end was cut by 1 base, the J end by 2 bases, with 19 bases between. The CDR3 runs 18 residues. The CDR3 sequence is CASSLDPALGGPTDTQYF. In DNA form, the CDR3 reads TGTGCCAGCAGTTTAGATCCCGCGTTGGGCGGACCCACAGATACGCAGTATTTT.

The sample holds many counts of this clonotype. This sequence joins TRBV7-9 and TRBJ2-7; weak D call: TRBD1 (6 bases). CDR3 length: 12 amino acids. V was shortened by 8 bases and J by 4 bases, with 12 bases between the two germline ends. Per the germline V gene, CDR1 is SEHNR and CDR2 is FQNEAQ (reference sequence). In DNA, the CDR3 is TGTGCCAGCTCCGATCAGGGGTACGAGCAGTACGTC. It codes for CASSDQGYEQYV.

This clonotype was counted many times. The rearrangement joins TRBV7-2 to TRBJ2-3; TRBD1 matches 9 bases. CDR3 size: 16 residues. Germline CDR1 SGHTA, CDR2 FQGNSA. The trim removed 5 bases at V and 3 bases at J, leaving 9 bases unmatched. CDR3 region: CASSRPGQGLTDTQYF. For the CDR3, the DNA is TGTGCCAGCAGCCGCCCCGGACAGGGGTTGACAGATACGCAGTATTTT.

In this sample, this clonotype turned up many times. The chain couples TRBV6-1 to TRBJ2-1; TRBD2 matches at 10 bases. Germline V CDR1 and CDR2: MNHNS, SASEGT. This CDR3 has 16 amino acids. J gave up 6 bases and V 0 bases, and 5 bases lay outside the gene matches. The CDR3 is CASSEALLAGINEQFF. In DNA, the CDR3 is TGTGCCAGCAGTGAAGCGCTACTAGCGGGGATCAATGAGCAGTTCTTC.

This clonotype showed up just a few times. The V and J genes are TRBV13 and TRBJ2-1; 11 bases align to TRBD2. Per the germline V gene, CDR1 is PRHDT and CDR2 is FYEKMQ (reference sequence). The CDR3 covers 18 residues. The V segment lost 5 bases and the J segment 1 base; nucleotides outside the gene matches: 10. CDR3 amino acids: CASSHTRASGGSYNEQFF. The CDR3 DNA sequence: TGTGCCAGCAGCCACACGAGGGCTAGCGGGGGGTCCTACAATGAGCAGTTCTTC.

J is TRBJ2-2 and V is TRBV5-1, with 7 bases aligning to TRBD1. J lost 1 base, V lost 3 bases, and 6 bases had no gene match. The CDR3 is made up of 16 amino acids. Germline V lookup: CDR1 SGHRS, CDR2 YFSETQ. Written as DNA, the CDR3 is TGCGCCAGCAGCTCTTTAGGGGGCCAGAACACCGGGGAGCTGTTTTTT. Translating gives CASSSLGGQNTGELFF.

The rearrangement joins TRBV18 to TRBJ2-3, with D uncertain. Trimming cost V 2 bases and J 3 bases, with 12 bases left between them. The CDR3 has 15 residues. Germline values: CDR1 KGHSH, CDR2 LQKENI. The CDR3, as DNA: TGTGCCAGCTCACCAACCGCCCCGTTGACAGATACGCAGTATTTT. Protein sequence: CASSPTAPLTDTQYF.

This clonotype was counted between two and nine times. CDR3 DNA: TGCAGTGTCACTAGCGGGGTTAACAATGAGCAGTTCTTC. Amino acids: CSVTSGVNNEQFF. This chain links TRBV20-1 with TRBJ2-1; 10 nucleotides align to TRBD2. Germline V gene sequence: CDR1 DFQATT, CDR2 SNEGSKA (reference sequence). The ends lost 7 bases at V and 5 bases at J; junction bases unmatched: 5. This CDR3 has 13 residues.

In its sample, this clonotype was seen many times. The rearrangement links TRBV4-1 to TRBJ2-1; weak D call: TRBD2 (5 bases). The ends were cut back, 0 bases at V and 9 bases at J, with 12 bases in the middle. CDR1 and CDR2 from the germline V gene are MGHRA and YSYEKL. CDR3 length equals 14 residues. For the CDR3, the DNA is TGCGCCAGCAGCCAAGATCGGACTTTCGGTGAGCAGTTCTTC. Amino acid sequence: CASSQDRTFGEQFF.

The sample holds many counts of this clonotype. This chain connects TRBV27 to TRBJ1-4; D is uncertain. Germline V gives CDR1 MNHEY, CDR2 SMNVEV (reference sequence). With 3 bases removed from V and 8 bases from J, the gap between germline ends came to 4 bases. The length of the CDR3 is 11 residues. CDR3 DNA sequence: TGTGCCAGCAGTTTCGGCGAAAAACTGTTTTTT. As protein: CASSFGEKLFF. The whole variable domain, remainder taken from reference TRBV27 and TRBJ1-4, is EAQVTQNPRYLITVTGKKLTVTCSQNMNHEYMSWYRQDPGLGLRQIYYSMNVEVTDKGDVPEGYKVSRKEKRNFPLILESPSPNQTSLYFCASSFGEKLFFGSGTQLSVL.

The gene calls are TRBV10-2 and TRBJ2-7; 9 bases align to TRBD1. The germline CDR1 and CDR2 sequences are WSHSY and SAAADI. The CDR3 runs to 16 residues. Trimming cost V 3 bases and J 2 bases; bases outside gene matches: 8. Here the CDR3 reads CASSDPGQGSTYEQYV. The DNA of the CDR3 is TGCGCCAGCAGTGACCCGGGACAGGGTTCTACCTACGAGCAGTACGTC.

Of note for this clonotype: Being one base from a much bigger clone, this may be a read error. The chain couples TRBV9 to TRBJ2-1, with a weak D call TRBD2 (6 bases). The CDR3 is 16 amino acids. V gave up 4 bases and J gave up 6 bases, with 20 bases separating them. Germline V gene lookup returns CDR1 SGDLS and CDR2 YYNGEE. The CDR3 coding sequence is TGTGCCAGCAGCCCTAGGGGCGGGATCCGGGGCAATGAGCAGTTCTTC. Translating it yields CASSPRGGIRGNEQFF.

This clonotype was counted many times. The V and J genes are TRBV29-1 and TRBJ2-1, with TRBD2 identical over 9 bases. The CDR3 totals 12 residues. CDR1 and CDR2 (germline): SQVTM, ANQGSEA. Unmatched junction bases numbered 2, after V lost 7 bases and J lost 4 bases. This chain's CDR3 is CSAAGGYNEQFF. The CDR3 nucleotides read TGCAGCGCAGCGGGGGGTTACAATGAGCAGTTCTTC.

Many counts were recorded for this clonotype. The chain has TRBV5-1 and TRBJ2-2; D possibly corresponds to TRBD2 (7 bases). The CDR3 spans 16 residues. V gave up 4 bases and J gave up 3 bases, with 16 bases separating them. Germline lookup yields CDR1 SGHRS and CDR2 YFSETQ. DNA of the CDR3: TGCGCCAGCAGCCTCAACGCGGGGGCCGACACCGGGGAGCTGTTTTTT. This translates into CASSLNAGADTGELFF.

This clonotype was seen only a few times. V usage is TRBV12-3 or TRBV12-4 and J usage is TRBJ2-3, with TRBD2 matching over 10 bases. With 3 bases clipped from V and 4 bases from J, the junction kept 10 bases outside the gene matches. This CDR3 has 17 residues. CDR3 loop: CASSFGRAGGSPDTQYF. CDR3 in DNA: TGTGCCAGCAGTTTTGGGAGAGCGGGAGGGAGCCCAGATACGCAGTATTTT.

The gene calls are TRBV28 and TRBJ2-7; possible D gene TRBD2, 5 bases. The ends were cut back, 10 bases at V and 3 bases at J, with 10 bases in the middle. The CDR3 loop spans 11 amino acids. Germline V gene sequence: CDR1 MDHEN, CDR2 SYDVKM. CDR3 in amino acids: CATRGSYEQYV. CDR3 DNA sequence: TGTGCCACCAGAGGGAGCTACGAGCAGTACGTC.

This chain links TRBV11-1 with TRBJ2-1, with 8 positions matching TRBD1. V lost 4 bases to trimming and J lost 7 bases; unmatched junction nucleotides: 18. Looked up from germline, CDR1 is SGHAT and CDR2 is FQDESV (reference sequence). The CDR3 sequence is 18 residues long. The CDR3 bases are TGTGCCAGCAGCTGGACAGGGTTCGGGACGGGGCGGTCGAATGAGCAGTTCTTC. Translated: CASSWTGFGTGRSNEQFF.

This clonotype has a handful of counts. V gene TRBV20-1 combines with J gene TRBJ2-7; no clear D gene. Germline CDR1 is DFQATT and CDR2 is SNEGSKA (reference sequence). CDR3 length equals 12 residues. Trimming shortened V by 6 bases and J by 1 base, and 10 bases separated the two germline ends. In nucleotides, the CDR3 is TGCAGTGCCAAAGACGGTTCCTACGAGCAGTACGTC. Its translation is CSAKDGSYEQYV.

The sample holds a few counts of this clonotype. CDR3 coding DNA: TGTGCCAGCAGTGAAAGTAGGTTGTTTCCTCAAGAGACCCAGTACTTC. Translated: CASSESRLFPQETQYF. The chain couples TRBV25-1 to TRBJ2-5; D is unclear. CDR1 is MGHDK and CDR2 is SYGVNS in the germline V gene. The CDR3 has 16 residues. The ends were cut back, 2 bases at V and 2 bases at J, with 15 bases in the middle.

A few counts support this clonotype. The V gene is TRBV7-9, the J gene TRBJ2-1; D might be TRBD1 or TRBD2, each matching 6 bases. Germline V lookup: CDR1 SEHNR, CDR2 FQNEAQ (reference sequence). Trimming cost V 3 bases and J 6 bases, with 15 bases left between them. CDR3 length: 15 residues. The CDR3 nucleotides are TGTGCCAGCAGCTTTGGAACTCCGGGGGCCAATGAGCAGTTCTTC. Its translation: CASSFGTPGANEQFF.

This clonotype was detected many times. V is TRBV20-1 and J is TRBJ1-2; D may be TRBD1 (6 bases). This CDR3 comprises 10 residues. Trimming stripped 4 bases from V and 10 bases from J, with 10 bases between. Per germline, CDR1 DFQATT and CDR2 SNEGSKA (reference sequence). This CDR3 is CSATTGSYTF. Here the CDR3 DNA reads TGCAGTGCTACCACAGGGTCCTACACCTTC.

This clonotype was observed a few times. The genes are TRBV18 and TRBJ2-1; 15 bases agree with TRBD2. Per the germline V gene, CDR1 is KGHSH and CDR2 is LQKENI. This CDR3 is built from 18 residues. V lost 2 bases to trimming and J lost 0 bases; unmatched junction nucleotides: 2. Written as DNA, the CDR3 is TGTGCCAGCTCACCAGGGACTAGCGGGGGGAGCTCCTACAATGAGCAGTTCTTC. Amino acids: CASSPGTSGGSSYNEQFF.